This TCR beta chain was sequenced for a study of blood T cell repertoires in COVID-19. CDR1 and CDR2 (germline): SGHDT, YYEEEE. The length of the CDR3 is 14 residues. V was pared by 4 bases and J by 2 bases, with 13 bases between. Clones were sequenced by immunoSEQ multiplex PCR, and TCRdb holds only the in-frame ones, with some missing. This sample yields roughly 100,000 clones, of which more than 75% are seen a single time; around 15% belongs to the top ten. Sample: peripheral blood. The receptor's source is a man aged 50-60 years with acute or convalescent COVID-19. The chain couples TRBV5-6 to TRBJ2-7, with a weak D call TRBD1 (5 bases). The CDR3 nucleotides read TGTGCCAGCAGCCAGCTGGGGCCCACCTACGAGCAGTACTTC. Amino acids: CASSQLGPTYEQYF.